Listed here is a single T cell receptor beta chain. Its antigen is not yet known. No much larger clone is present one base from it, and per-base qualities are unavailable. TCR CDR3 regions were amplified from genomic DNA by multiplex PCR using the deep immunoSEQ assay. Genomic DNA extracted from each cell subset was distributed evenly over all wells of several immunoSEQ 96-well plates, and each plate served as one replicate. For sorted subsets, around 0.2 ug genomic DNA, equal to about 30,000 T cell genomes, was loaded into each replicate PCR. Purified libraries were quantified with a Qubit 3.0 fluorometer, sized on a Bioanalyzer 2100, and re-quantified with the KAPA Library Quantification kit. Every immunoSEQ 96-well plate was sequenced on a separate single-read 150-cycle Illumina NextSeq 550 flow cell. The study's processing was this. The immunoSEQ output contained only junctional sequences without quality scores, so filtering could not match that applied to full-length reads. Sequences were annotated with PyIR, a Python wrapper for IgBLAST v1.9, using IMGT germline references to assign V/J genes and CDR3. Reads were filtered out if the reads had weak V/J assignments (E-value above 1e-6), no CDR3, stop codons, out-of-frame junctions, or ambiguous translated residues. V3J clonotypes were defined by identical inferred V gene, J gene, and CDR3 amino acid sequence. The percentage overlap between two repertoires was calculated by dividing the number of shared unique clonotypes by the size of the smaller repertoire. Repertoire richness was assessed with RTK rarefaction, the Chao1 estimator, and Recon v2.1 estimates of unobserved clonotypes. For all TCRbeta clonotypes obtained by the gDNA method from several donors, generation probabilities were computed with OLGA. The table was pulled from immuneACCESS by TCRdb, which kept in-frame rearrangements only. Such tables lose some clones; where checked, under half of the loss comes from unresolved V genes, and the rest has no known cause. The V and J calls and the clone size are those of that table, but D and trimming were determined from the DNA. The sample data list about 800,000 clones, and approximately 97% of these were observed just once. 0.2% to 0.25% of the sample goes to the ten largest clones.

This sample was included in a study of shared clonotypes between healthy human individuals (dated by TCRdb to the early 2020s). As for the study more broadly: Two women and three men aged 18 to 49 years were included in the cohort. Blood TCR repertoires of a handful of healthy adults were deeply sequenced to estimate repertoire size and the extent of clonotype sharing between individuals. Libraries were prepared and TCR repertoires were sequenced by different laboratories using diverse techniques, in order to increase sequencing depth and limit assay-specific biases. Per donor, three plates each were used for CD4 naive and CD4 memory, two for CD8 naive, and one for CD8 memory. Leukapheresis yielded between about 0.85 and 10 billion PBMCs per donor. Here is what the overall study found, with its caveats: Sampling was restricted to blood, and TCR repertoires in tissue are likely to differ from TCR repertoires in blood. Naive subsets generally had larger estimated clonotype richness than memory subsets did. Compared with non-shared clonotypes, the clonotypes found in all four sorted-subset donors had higher generation probabilities. Pairwise subsampling indicated that sequencing depth was expected to affect the degree of clonotype sharing among donors. The small number of donors limited the genetic and exposure-history diversity represented. Across four donors, roughly 5.4% of naive CD4, 3% to 3.5% of naive CD8, under 2.5% of memory CD4, and 0.4% of memory CD8 clonotypes were shared. Incomplete sequencing was indicated by rarefaction of sorted-subset datasets, despite the large sequencing depth.

CD8 naive samples were CD45RO-negative cells positively selected for CCR7, giving a CD45RA+CCR7+ population that excluded TemRA cells. The donors were healthy, HIV-negative adults with no recently reported acute infections or vaccinations. All donors were Caucasian adults living in Nashville, Tennessee, USA. After blood collection by leukapheresis, PBMCs were isolated using Ficoll-Histopaque density gradient centrifugation and then cryopreserved in the vapor phase of liquid nitrogen. Analytical flow cytometry was used to check the purity and quantity of each magnetically sorted T cell population. From each sorted fraction, genomic DNA was isolated and quantified by UV absorbance on a Nanodrop 2000c. From the cysteine through the phenylalanine, the CDR3 covers 15 amino acids. Only the CDR3 portion is preserved as DNA: 45 bases, with reading frame beginning at the first base. V gives up 5 bases and J gives up 10 bases, and the segment between their germline ends measures 21 bases. From a lookup of the germline V gene, CDR1 and CDR2 are SGHTA and FQGNSA.

Sequences were obtained from naive CD8+ T cells sorted from blood. Per the publication, the cell subset or site label means: CD45RA+CCR7+. The TCR comes from a young man in good health. Recombination connected TRBV7-2 to TRBJ2-1; the D gene is possibly TRBD1, with 5 bases matching. At the DNA level, the sequence is TGTGCCAGCAGCCGAGGTAGGGGCGCCGGACAAGAGCAGTTCTTC. This gives the protein CASSRGRGAGQEQFF.